The 32 T cell receptor beta chains in this list originate from one sample, sequenced in a study of shared clonotypes between healthy human individuals. Method: immunoSEQ multiplex PCR; TCRdb's copy keeps in-frame clones and lacks some. The sample holds 850,000 to 1,100,000 clones; 77% are singletons and the top ten take more than 0.85%. The sequencing sample was made of memory CD4+ T cells from PBMCs. Subset: CD45RA-negative fraction. The receptors were gathered from a young man in good health. Some clones in this sample may be carry-over from other donors' samples.

The table lists this clone with a few counts. The rearrangement joins TRBV6-1 to TRBJ1-2; 8 bases map to TRBD1. CDR1 and CDR2 from the germline V gene are MNHNS and SASEGT. There are 13 residues in the CDR3. The ends lost 7 bases at V and 6 bases at J; junction bases unmatched: 7. The CDR3 sequence: CASNLQGVNGYTF. In DNA form, the CDR3 reads TGTGCCAGCAACCTACAGGGGGTGAATGGCTACACCTTC.

This clone has at least ten counts. The chain recombines TRBV20-1 with TRBJ1-2; D is unresolved. From germline, CDR1 is DFQATT and CDR2 SNEGSKA (reference sequence). Deletions cut 3 bases from V and 8 bases from J, with 10 bases between. The length of the CDR3 is 11 residues. CDR3 region: CSASFLWGYTF. CDR3 DNA sequence: TGCAGTGCTAGCTTCTTATGGGGCTACACCTTC.

This clone is a singleton in its sample. The J gene is TRBJ1-1, the V gene TRBV7-9, with 8 bases lining up with TRBD1. Trimming took 6 bases from V and 6 from J; bases not matched to a gene: 6. The CDR3 covers 13 residues. Germline V gene lookup returns CDR1 SEHNR and CDR2 FQNEAQ (reference sequence). The CDR3 spells CASRSGGQAEAFF. As DNA, the CDR3 is TGTGCCAGCAGATCGGGGGGACAGGCTGAAGCTTTCTTT.

V and J are TRBV9 and TRBJ1-4; D unresolved. Trimming removed 4 bases at V and 2 bases at J, with 9 bases between. Germline V gives CDR1 SGDLS, CDR2 YYNGEE. CDR3 length: 14 amino acids. The chain's CDR3 is CASSRPGTNEKLFF. In DNA form, the CDR3 reads TGTGCCAGCAGCCGACCGGGCACTAATGAAAAACTGTTTTTT.

This chain uses TRBV7-9 with TRBJ1-1, with D perhaps matching TRBD1 (6 bases). Germline values: CDR1 SEHNR, CDR2 FQNEAQ (reference sequence). This CDR3 contains 17 residues. V gave up 2 bases and J gave up 0 bases, with 16 bases separating them. CDR3 residues: CASSLLLGDTMNTEAFF. CDR3 nucleotide sequence: TGTGCCAGCAGCTTATTATTAGGGGACACAATGAACACTGAAGCTTTCTTT. Looking up the rest from reference TRBV7-9 and TRBJ1-1 gives the full variable domain: DTGVSQNPRHKITKRGQNVTFRCDPISEHNRLYWYRQTLGQGPEFLTYFQNEAQLEKSRLLSDRFSAERPKGSFSTLEIQRTEQGDSAMYLCASSLLLGDTMNTEAFFGQGTRLTVV.

This clone has a single count. The chain recombines TRBV28 with TRBJ1-2; D gene ambiguous. Looked up from germline, CDR1 is MDHEN and CDR2 is SYDVKM. V dropped 1 base and J dropped 6 bases, with 18 bases sitting between them. This CDR3 comprises 16 residues. CDR3 sequence reads: CASSLLVEVQTNGYTF. CDR3 in DNA: TGTGCCAGCAGTTTATTGGTCGAAGTACAAACGAATGGCTACACCTTC.

The rearrangement uses TRBV7-3 and TRBJ2-2; possibly TRBD2 for D (5 bases). CDR3 length: 16 residues. From germline, CDR1 is SGHTA and CDR2 FQGTGA. V dropped 5 bases and J dropped 8 bases, with 21 bases sitting between them. DNA of the CDR3: TGTGCCAGCAGCACCAAAAGAGGGCCGACCGCTGGGGAGCTGTTTTTT. It translates to CASSTKRGPTAGELFF.

The chain couples TRBV18 to TRBJ2-1; D possibly uses TRBD1 or TRBD2 (6 bases each). Between the trimmed V and J ends, which lost 0 bases and 2 bases, there was a span of 14 bases. This CDR3 contains 17 residues. Germline-derived CDR1 and CDR2 are KGHSH and LQKENI. The chain's CDR3 is CASSPPLGGLTYNEQFF. The CDR3 DNA is TGTGCCAGCTCACCACCGTTGGGGGGCCTTACCTACAATGAGCAGTTCTTC.

The rearrangement links TRBV19 to TRBJ1-1; 9 nucleotides align to TRBD1. In germline, CDR1 is LNHDA, CDR2 SQIVND (reference sequence). The CDR3 has 15 amino acids. The junction had 8 bases not matched to a gene; V was cut back by 5 bases and J by 4 bases. CDR3 sequence: CASSSWDRAITEAFF. CDR3 nucleotides: TGTGCCAGTAGTTCCTGGGACAGGGCGATCACTGAAGCTTTCTTT.

This clone has just one count. Other DNA variants within this sample encode the same CDR3. The CDR3 DNA is TGTGCCAGCAGCGTAGCTACAGCGGGGAGCACAGATACGCAGTATTTT. Translated: CASSVATAGSTDTQYF. The chain links TRBV9 to TRBJ2-3; TRBD2 aligns across 7 bases. The length of the CDR3 is 16 residues. With 0 bases clipped from V and 0 bases from J, the junction kept 4 bases outside the gene matches. Germline loops: CDR1 SGDLS, CDR2 YYNGEE.

As concerns this clone: This may arise from a read error, as a much more abundant clone is one base away. At the DNA level, this CDR3 is encoded by other sequences in the same sample as well. V usage is TRBV5-1 and J usage is TRBJ1-1, with D possibly being TRBD1 (5 bases). The germline CDR1 and CDR2 sequences are SGHRS and YFSETQ. There are 14 residues in the CDR3. Trimming took off 0 bases at V and 1 base at J, with 7 bases between the two ends. Here the CDR3 DNA reads TGCGCCAGCAGCTTGGTGGGGGAGAACACTGAAGCTTTCTTT. It translates to CASSLVGENTEAFF.

This clone has just one count. The rearrangement uses TRBV10-2 and TRBJ1-1; D is ambiguous. From germline, CDR1 is WSHSY and CDR2 SAAADI. Trimming stripped 6 bases from V and 4 bases from J, with 18 bases between. This CDR3 is built from 15 residues. The CDR3 DNA reads TGCGCCAGCAGGAAAACGAATGGGATCGGCACTGAAGCTTTCTTT. This gives the protein CASRKTNGIGTEAFF.

A single count supports this clone. V is TRBV4-1 and J is TRBJ2-2; 16 nucleotides match TRBD2. The CDR3 runs 21 residues. CDR1 MGHRA and CDR2 YSYEKL come from the germline V gene. Trimming at V came to 4 bases and at J to 3 bases, leaving 14 bases not matched to a gene. The CDR3 protein is CASSRKLQGLAGGPDTGELFF. CDR3 nucleotide sequence: TGCGCCAGCAGCCGTAAGCTCCAGGGACTAGCGGGAGGGCCGGACACCGGGGAGCTGTTTTTT.

The gene calls are TRBV6-5 and TRBJ2-3; TRBD2 agrees at 9 bases. V was pared by 6 bases and J by 1 base, with 2 bases of the junction left unmatched. CDR1 is MNHEY and CDR2 is SVGAGI in the germline V gene. The CDR3 runs to 14 residues. In DNA form, the CDR3 reads TGTGCCAGCAGGCAGCGGGAGGGCACAGATACGCAGTATTTT. It is translated as CASRQREGTDTQYF.

The V call is TRBV6-1, the J call TRBJ1-4; D unclear. Trimming pared 4 bases from V and 3 bases from J, leaving 12 bases between. Germline V lookup: CDR1 MNHNS, CDR2 SASEGT. This CDR3 is 15 amino acids long. The CDR3, as DNA: TGTGCCAGCAGTGGCCGTTACCCAGCTAATGAAAAACTGTTTTTT. Translated, it gives CASSGRYPANEKLFF.

With respect to this clone: Other DNA sequences in the same sample also yield this CDR3. The J gene is TRBJ2-7, the V gene TRBV2, with a possible D match to TRBD2 (6 bases). Trimming took 4 bases from V and 3 from J, leaving 7 bases between them. The CDR3 spans 12 residues. Germline lookup yields CDR1 SNHLY and CDR2 FYNNEI. The CDR3 loop is CASSAGSYEQYF. For the CDR3, the DNA is TGTGCCAGCAGTGCCGGGAGCTACGAGCAGTACTTC.

The chain links TRBV11-2 to TRBJ2-7; D is perhaps TRBD1 (6 bases). The CDR3 has 14 amino acids. From germline, CDR1 is SGHAT and CDR2 FQNNGV. The germline V and J ends were trimmed by 3 bases and 6 bases, with 15 bases remaining between them. This CDR3 reads CASSFGTPPLEQYF. The CDR3 DNA reads as TGTGCCAGCAGCTTCGGGACACCTCCACTCGAGCAGTACTTC.

The gene calls are TRBV6-5 and TRBJ1-1; weak D call: TRBD1 (5 bases). Trimming removed 1 base at V and 5 bases at J, with 17 bases between. The V gene's germline CDR1 is MNHEY and CDR2 SVGAGI. This CDR3 has 16 residues. The CDR3 region is CASSYLNSGTRTEAFF. CDR3 DNA: TGTGCCAGCAGTTACTTAAACTCCGGGACCAGGACTGAAGCTTTCTTT.

This clone was counted between two and nine times. CDR3 sequence: CASSGLGDTIYF. The CDR3, as DNA: TGTGCCAGCAGCGGCCTTGGGGACACCATATATTTT. The V call is TRBV2, the J call TRBJ1-3; D is uncertain. Germline lookup yields CDR1 SNHLY and CDR2 FYNNEI. V dropped 6 bases and J dropped 8 bases, with 11 bases sitting between them. The CDR3 has 12 amino acids.

CDR3 residues: CAWSVERRETQYF. The CDR3, as DNA: TGTGCCTGGAGTGTCGAGCGGCGAGAGACCCAGTACTTC. The rearrangement joins TRBV30 to TRBJ2-5; tentative D call: TRBD2 (5 bases). Looked up from germline, CDR1 is GTSNPN and CDR2 is SVGIG (reference sequence). Between the trimmed V and J ends, which lost 0 bases and 4 bases, there was a span of 9 bases. This CDR3 is built from 13 residues.

The rearrangement links TRBV25-1 to TRBJ2-7; D is unresolved. The germline V and J ends were trimmed by 3 bases and 3 bases, with 12 bases remaining between them. The CDR3 covers 14 residues. Looked up from germline, CDR1 is MGHDK and CDR2 is SYGVNS. CDR3 in DNA: TGTGCCAGCAGTGAGGGCCCCCCAGTCTACGAGCAGTACTTC. It is translated as CASSEGPPVYEQYF.

The chain couples TRBV10-2 to TRBJ2-1, with 12 positions matching TRBD2. After removal of 5 bases from V and 7 bases from J, the junction contained 3 bases not matched to a gene. The CDR3 loop spans 14 amino acids. Germline lookup yields CDR1 WSHSY and CDR2 SAAADI. The CDR3 reads CASSWTSGTNEQFF. The CDR3 DNA reads TGCGCCAGCAGTTGGACTAGCGGGACGAATGAGCAGTTCTTC.

CDR3 DNA sequence: TGCAGCGTTCAGGGCAGGGGGTTAAACTATGGCTACACCTTC. Translating it yields CSVQGRGLNYGYTF. The chain employs TRBV29-1 and TRBJ1-2; the match to TRBD1 covers 7 bases. The junction had 8 bases not matched to a gene; V was cut back by 5 bases and J by 2 bases. Germline values: CDR1 SQVTM, CDR2 ANQGSEA. The CDR3 sequence is 14 residues long. Based on the CDR3 plus reference TRBV29-1 and TRBJ1-2, the full variable domain is SAVISQKPSRDICQRGTSLTIQCQVDSQVTMMFWYRQQPGQSLTLIATANQGSEATYESGFVIDKFPISRPNLTFSTLTVSNMSPEDSSIYLCSVQGRGLNYGYTFGSGTRLTVV.

The V gene is TRBV9, the J gene TRBJ2-2; 8 bases are a match to TRBD2. The CDR3 has 12 residues. Germline-derived CDR1 and CDR2 are SGDLS and YYNGEE. Germline trimming cut 5 bases from V and 6 bases from J; bases unmatched to any gene: 0. The CDR3 nucleotides read TGTGCCAGCAGAGCGGGAGCCGGGGAGCTGTTTTTT. Residues: CASRAGAGELFF.

V is TRBV7-8 and J is TRBJ2-1; 11 bases line up with TRBD2. CDR1 SGHVS and CDR2 FQNEAQ come from the germline V gene. The CDR3 is 16 residues long. J was trimmed by 1 base and V by 8 bases; bases with no gene match: 7. In DNA, the CDR3 is TGTGCCAGCGGGGAACTAGCGGGAGTGTCCTACAATGAGCAGTTCTTC. Encoded protein: CASGELAGVSYNEQFF. The full variable domain, completed using reference TRBV7-8 and TRBJ2-1, is GAGVSQSPRYKVAKRGQDVALRCDPISGHVSLFWYQQALGQGPEFLTYFQNEAQLDKSGLPSDRFFAERPEGSVSTLKIQRTQQEDSAVYLCASGELAGVSYNEQFFGPGTRLTVL.

This clone came up once. The chain is built from TRBV5-1 and TRBJ1-1; 7 bases line up with TRBD1. CDR1 and CDR2 (germline): SGHRS, YFSETQ. The CDR3 contains 13 residues. The V and J ends lost 4 bases and 10 bases, in that order; junction bases with no gene match: 10. CDR3 coding DNA: TGCGCCAGCAGCGACTCGACAGGGTCGGGAGCTTTCTTT. Translating it yields CASSDSTGSGAFF.

This clone was seen once. The rearrangement uses TRBV27 and TRBJ1-1; TRBD1 matches at 7 bases. The CDR3 is 15 amino acids. With V trimmed by 1 base and J by 3 bases, 5 bases remained unmatched. In germline, CDR1 is MNHEY, CDR2 SMNVEV (reference sequence). The CDR3 spells CASSLFPTGDTEAFF. In nucleotides, the CDR3 is TGTGCCAGCAGTTTATTTCCCACAGGGGACACTGAAGCTTTCTTT.

The chain uses TRBV11-3 and TRBJ2-1, with D possibly matching TRBD2 (5 bases). V lost 0 bases and J 4 bases, leaving 10 bases between the germline ends. Germline-derived CDR1 and CDR2 are SGHNT and YENEEA. The CDR3 contains 15 residues. CDR3 residues: CASSLESGSYNEQFF. DNA of the CDR3: TGTGCCAGCAGCTTAGAGAGCGGATCATACAATGAGCAGTTCTTC.

In DNA, the CDR3 is TGCGCCAGCAGCCAAGACGCGCATTCCTCTGGAAACACCATATATTTT. Its protein product is CASSQDAHSSGNTIYF. V is TRBV4-3 and J is TRBJ1-3, with no clear D. With 0 bases removed from V and 0 bases from J, the gap between germline ends came to 9 bases. The V gene's germline CDR1 is LGHNA and CDR2 YSLEER. The CDR3 length is 16 residues.

V is TRBV28 and J is TRBJ2-7; 11 nucleotides line up with TRBD2. The CDR3 runs to 15 residues. Germline CDR1 and CDR2: MDHEN and SYDVKM. The V and J ends lost 7 bases and 4 bases, in that order; junction bases with no gene match: 9. The CDR3 DNA sequence: TGTGCCAGCACCAGGTCACTAGCGGGAGTTTACGAGCAGTACTTC. Protein sequence: CASTRSLAGVYEQYF.

This clone occurred once. The chain combines TRBV30 with TRBJ1-1, with D possibly TRBD1 on 5 matching bases. This CDR3 region has 13 residues. Germline CDR1 GTSNPN, CDR2 SVGIG (reference sequence). Trimming cost V 2 bases and J 4 bases, with 11 bases left between them. The CDR3 reads CAWSTGWGTEAFF. DNA of the CDR3: TGTGCCTGGAGTACAGGATGGGGCACTGAAGCTTTCTTT.

Details on this clone: This may be a read error: a much more frequent sequence differs by one nucleotide. In the same sample, other DNA sequences code for this CDR3. The chain carries TRBV7-2 and TRBJ2-5; D remains unclear. Germline V gives CDR1 SGHTA, CDR2 FQGNSA. The CDR3 spans 11 residues. V lost 2 bases to trimming and J lost 3 bases, with 1 base between them. As DNA, the CDR3 is TGTGCCAGCAGCTTAAAAGAGACCCAGTACTTC. Residues: CASSLKETQYF.